The entry below describes one T cell receptor (beta chain). Its antigen is as yet unknown. This record belongs to a study of cytomegalovirus exposure and HLA in healthy donors. Notes on the study in general: A reported reduction in N-insertions relative to the roughly 670-donor mean was seen in an Asian-associated ancestry cluster in a later analysis. For TCR beta chains, V- and J-gene trimming was later linked to a missense DCLRE1C variant.

The V and J ends lost 6 bases and 4 bases respectively, with 10 bases between them. Germline V gives CDR1 LNHDA, CDR2 SQIVND (reference sequence). The CDR3 has 13 amino acids. With 60 Vbeta and 13 Jbeta primers, the PCR was carried out. Here immunoSEQ multiplex PCR was the method, and the copy in TCRdb shows in-frame clones only, minus some. Of 53,000 or so clones listed, more than 70% are singletons. Every donor was a healthy person donating bone marrow. Sequenced sample: PBMCs. The chain employs TRBV19 and TRBJ1-3; D is undetermined. The receptor's source is a man aged 30 to 39 in good health and CMV-seropositive. The CDR3 loop is CASRIPGGNTIYF. In DNA form, the CDR3 reads TGTGCCAGTAGAATCCCGGGGGGAAACACCATATATTTT.